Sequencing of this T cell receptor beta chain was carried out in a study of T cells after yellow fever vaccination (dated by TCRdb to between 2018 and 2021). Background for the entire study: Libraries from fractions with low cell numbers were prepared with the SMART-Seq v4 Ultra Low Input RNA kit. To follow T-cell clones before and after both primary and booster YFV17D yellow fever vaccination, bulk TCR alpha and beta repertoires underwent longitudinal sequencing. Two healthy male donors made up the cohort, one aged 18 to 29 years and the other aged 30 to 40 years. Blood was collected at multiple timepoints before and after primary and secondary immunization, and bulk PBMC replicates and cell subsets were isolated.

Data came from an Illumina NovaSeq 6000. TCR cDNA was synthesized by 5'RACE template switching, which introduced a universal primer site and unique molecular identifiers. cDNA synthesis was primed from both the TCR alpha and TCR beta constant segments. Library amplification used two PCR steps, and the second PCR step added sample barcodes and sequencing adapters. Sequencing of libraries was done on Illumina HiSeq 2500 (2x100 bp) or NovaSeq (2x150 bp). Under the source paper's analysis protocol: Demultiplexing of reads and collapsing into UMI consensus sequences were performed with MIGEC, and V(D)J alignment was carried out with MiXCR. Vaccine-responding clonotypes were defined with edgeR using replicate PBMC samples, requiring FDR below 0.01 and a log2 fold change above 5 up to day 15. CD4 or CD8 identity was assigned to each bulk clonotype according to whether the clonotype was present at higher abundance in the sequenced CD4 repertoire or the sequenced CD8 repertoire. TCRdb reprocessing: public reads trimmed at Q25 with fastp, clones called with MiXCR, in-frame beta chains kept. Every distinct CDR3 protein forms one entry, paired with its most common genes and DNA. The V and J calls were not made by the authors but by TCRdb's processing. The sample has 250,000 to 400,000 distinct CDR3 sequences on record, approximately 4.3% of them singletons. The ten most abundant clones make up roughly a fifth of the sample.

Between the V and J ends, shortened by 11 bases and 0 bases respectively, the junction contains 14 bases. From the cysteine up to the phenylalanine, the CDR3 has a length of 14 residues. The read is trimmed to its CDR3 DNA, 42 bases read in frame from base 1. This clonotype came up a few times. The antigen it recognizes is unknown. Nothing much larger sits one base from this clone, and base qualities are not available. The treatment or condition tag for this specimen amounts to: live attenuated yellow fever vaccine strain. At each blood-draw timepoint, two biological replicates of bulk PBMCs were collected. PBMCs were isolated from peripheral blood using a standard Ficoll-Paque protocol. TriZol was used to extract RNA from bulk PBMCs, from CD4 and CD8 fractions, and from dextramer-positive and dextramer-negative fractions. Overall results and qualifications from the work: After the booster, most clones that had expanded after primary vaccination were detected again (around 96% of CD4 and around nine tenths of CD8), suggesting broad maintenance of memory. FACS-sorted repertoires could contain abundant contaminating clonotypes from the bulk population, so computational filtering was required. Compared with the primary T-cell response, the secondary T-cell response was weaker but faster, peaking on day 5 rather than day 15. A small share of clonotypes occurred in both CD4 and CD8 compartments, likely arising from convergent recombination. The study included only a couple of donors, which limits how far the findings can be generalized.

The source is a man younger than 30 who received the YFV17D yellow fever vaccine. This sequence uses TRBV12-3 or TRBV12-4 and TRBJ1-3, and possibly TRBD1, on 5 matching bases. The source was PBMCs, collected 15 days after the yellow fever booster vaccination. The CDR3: CASGGSYSGNTIYF. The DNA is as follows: TGTGCCTCGGGGGGTTCGTACTCTGGAAACACCATATATTTT.